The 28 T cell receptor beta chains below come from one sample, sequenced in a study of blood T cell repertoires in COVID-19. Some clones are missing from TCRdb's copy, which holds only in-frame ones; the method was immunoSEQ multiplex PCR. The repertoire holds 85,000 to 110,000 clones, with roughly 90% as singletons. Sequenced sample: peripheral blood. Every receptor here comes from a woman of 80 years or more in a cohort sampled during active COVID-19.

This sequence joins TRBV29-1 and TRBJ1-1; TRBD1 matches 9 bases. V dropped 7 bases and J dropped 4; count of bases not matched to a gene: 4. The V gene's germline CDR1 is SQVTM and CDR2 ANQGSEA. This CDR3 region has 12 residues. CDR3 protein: CSGGQGRTEAFF. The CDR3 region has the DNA TGCAGCGGAGGACAGGGGCGCACTGAAGCTTTCTTT.

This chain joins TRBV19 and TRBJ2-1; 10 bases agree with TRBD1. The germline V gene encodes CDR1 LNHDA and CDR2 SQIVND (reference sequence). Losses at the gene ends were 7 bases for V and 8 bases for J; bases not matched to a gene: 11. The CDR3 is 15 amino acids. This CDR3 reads CASTGTGQGLDEQFF. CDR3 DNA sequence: TGTGCCAGTACCGGCACGGGACAGGGGTTGGATGAGCAGTTCTTC.

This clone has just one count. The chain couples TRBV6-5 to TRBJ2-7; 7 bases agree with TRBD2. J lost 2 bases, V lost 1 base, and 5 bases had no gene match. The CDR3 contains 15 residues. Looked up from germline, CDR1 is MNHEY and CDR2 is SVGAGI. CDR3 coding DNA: TGTGCCAGCAGTTACTGGGGAGCGGGAACCTACGAGCAGTACTTC. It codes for CASSYWGAGTYEQYF.

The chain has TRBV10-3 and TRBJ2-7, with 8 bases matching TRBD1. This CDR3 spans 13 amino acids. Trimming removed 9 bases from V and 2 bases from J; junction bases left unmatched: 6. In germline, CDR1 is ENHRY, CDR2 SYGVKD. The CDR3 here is CAITPTGAYEQYF. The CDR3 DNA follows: TGTGCCATTACCCCGACAGGGGCCTACGAGCAGTACTTC.

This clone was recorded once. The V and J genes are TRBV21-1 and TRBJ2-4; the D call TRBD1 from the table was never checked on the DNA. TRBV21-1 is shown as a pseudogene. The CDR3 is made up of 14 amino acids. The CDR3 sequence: CASSNQGSKNIQYF. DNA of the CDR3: TGTGCCAGCAGCAATCAGGGTTCCAAAAACATTCAGTACTTC.

The CDR3 region has the DNA TGTGCCAGCAGTACTCGGACAGGGAATGAGCAGTTCTTC. It is translated as CASSTRTGNEQFF. V gene TRBV7-2 combines with J gene TRBJ2-1, with 8 nucleotides matching TRBD1. The CDR3 loop spans 13 amino acids. The junction had 5 bases not matched to a gene; V was cut back by 6 bases and J by 7 bases. Germline V lookup: CDR1 SGHTA, CDR2 FQGNSA. The full variable domain, rest sourced from reference TRBV7-2 and TRBJ2-1, is GAGVSQSPSNKVTEKGKDVELRCDPISGHTALYWYRQSLGQGLEFLIYFQGNSAPDKSGLPSDRFSAERTGGSVSTLTIQRTQQEDSAVYLCASSTRTGNEQFFGPGTRLTVL.

For the CDR3, the DNA is TGTGCCAGCAGCGCTCTAGGAGGGTCCTACGAGCAGTACTTC. Protein: CASSALGGSYEQYF. This sequence joins TRBV7-2 and TRBJ2-7; D possibly corresponds to TRBD2 (6 bases). Deletions cut 5 bases from V and 1 base from J, with 12 bases between. The CDR3 runs to 14 residues. Germline loops: CDR1 SGHTA, CDR2 FQGNSA. Full variable domain (missing parts from reference TRBV7-2 and TRBJ2-7): GAGVSQSPSNKVTEKGKDVELRCDPISGHTALYWYRQSLGQGLEFLIYFQGNSAPDKSGLPSDRFSAERTGGSVSTLTIQRTQQEDSAVYLCASSALGGSYEQYFGPGTRLTVT.

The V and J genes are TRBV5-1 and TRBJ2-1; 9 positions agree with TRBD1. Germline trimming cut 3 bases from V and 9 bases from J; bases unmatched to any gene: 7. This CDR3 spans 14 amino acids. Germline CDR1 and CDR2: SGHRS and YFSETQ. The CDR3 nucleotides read TGCGCCAGCAGCTGGGACAGGGAAGCTGGTGAGCAGTTCTTC. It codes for CASSWDREAGEQFF. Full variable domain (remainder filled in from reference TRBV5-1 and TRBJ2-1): KAGVTQTPRYLIKTRGQQVTLSCSPISGHRSVSWYQQTPGQGLQFLFEYFSETQRNKGNFPGRFSGRQFSNSRSEMNVSTLELGDSALYLCASSWDREAGEQFFGPGTRLTVL.

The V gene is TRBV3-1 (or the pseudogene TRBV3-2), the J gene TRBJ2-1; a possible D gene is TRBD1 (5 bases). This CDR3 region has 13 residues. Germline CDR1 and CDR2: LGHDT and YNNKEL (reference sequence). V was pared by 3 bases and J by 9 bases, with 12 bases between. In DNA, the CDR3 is TGTGCCAGCAGCCAGATAGGGGCTAGTGAGCAGTTCTTC. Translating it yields CASSQIGASEQFF.

The CDR3 protein is CASSYRASYGYTF. The CDR3 coding sequence is TGTGCCAGTAGTTACAGGGCCTCCTATGGCTACACCTTC. The chain combines TRBV19 with TRBJ1-2, with D maybe TRBD1 (6 bases). CDR1 and CDR2 (germline): LNHDA, SQIVND (reference sequence). V was pared by 5 bases and J by 4 bases, with 11 bases between. The length of the CDR3 is 13 residues. Full variable domain (remainder filled in from reference TRBV19 and TRBJ1-2): DGGITQSPKYLFRKEGQNVTLSCEQNLNHDAMYWYRQDPGQGLRLIYYSQIVNDFQKGDIAEGYSVSREKKESFPLTVTSAQKNPTAFYLCASSYRASYGYTFGSGTRLTVV.

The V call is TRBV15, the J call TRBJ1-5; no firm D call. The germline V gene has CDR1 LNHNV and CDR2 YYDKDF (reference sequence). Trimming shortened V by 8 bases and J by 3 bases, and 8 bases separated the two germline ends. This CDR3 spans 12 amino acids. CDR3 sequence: CATSLSNQPQHF. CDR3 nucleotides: TGTGCCACCTCATTGTCCAATCAGCCCCAGCATTTT.

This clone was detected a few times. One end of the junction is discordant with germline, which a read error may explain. CDR3 DNA: TGTGCCACCGGCAGGGAGCATGGCTACACCTTC. It yields the protein CATGREHGYTF. The chain employs TRBV15 and TRBJ1-2; TRBD1 is a possible D gene (5 bases). The germline V gene has CDR1 LNHNV and CDR2 YYDKDF (reference sequence). The CDR3 runs to 11 residues.

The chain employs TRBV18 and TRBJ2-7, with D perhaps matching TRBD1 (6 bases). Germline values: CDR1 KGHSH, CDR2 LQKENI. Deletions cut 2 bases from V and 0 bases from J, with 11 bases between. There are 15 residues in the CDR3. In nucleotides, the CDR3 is TGTGCCAGCTCACCAAGCAGGGGAAACTCCTACGAGCAGTACTTC. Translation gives CASSPSRGNSYEQYF.

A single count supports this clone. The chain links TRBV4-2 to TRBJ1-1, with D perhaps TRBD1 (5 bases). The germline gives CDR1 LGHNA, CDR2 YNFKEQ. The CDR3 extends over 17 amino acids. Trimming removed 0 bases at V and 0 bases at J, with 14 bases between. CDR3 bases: TGTGCCAGCAGCCAAGATGGGGCTGGCGGGGTGAACACTGAAGCTTTCTTT. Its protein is CASSQDGAGGVNTEAFF.

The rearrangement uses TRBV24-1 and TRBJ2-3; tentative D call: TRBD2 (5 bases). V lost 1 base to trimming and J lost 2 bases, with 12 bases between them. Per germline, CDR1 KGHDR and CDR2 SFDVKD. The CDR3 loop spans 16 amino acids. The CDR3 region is CATSDLGGPYTDTQYF. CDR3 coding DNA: TGTGCCACCAGTGATTTAGGAGGTCCGTACACAGATACGCAGTATTTT.

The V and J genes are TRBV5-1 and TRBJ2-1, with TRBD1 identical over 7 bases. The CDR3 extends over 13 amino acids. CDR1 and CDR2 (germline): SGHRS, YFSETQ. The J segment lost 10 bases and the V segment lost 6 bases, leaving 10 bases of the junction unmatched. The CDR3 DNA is TGCGCCAGCACCCCGACAGGGTTTATGGAGCAGTTCTTC. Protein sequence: CASTPTGFMEQFF.

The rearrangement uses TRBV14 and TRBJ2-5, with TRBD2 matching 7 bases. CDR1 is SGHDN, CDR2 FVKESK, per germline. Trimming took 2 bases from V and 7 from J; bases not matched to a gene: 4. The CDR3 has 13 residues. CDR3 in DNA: TGTGCCAGCAGCCAACATGGCGGGGGGACCCAGTACTTC. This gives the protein CASSQHGGGTQYF.

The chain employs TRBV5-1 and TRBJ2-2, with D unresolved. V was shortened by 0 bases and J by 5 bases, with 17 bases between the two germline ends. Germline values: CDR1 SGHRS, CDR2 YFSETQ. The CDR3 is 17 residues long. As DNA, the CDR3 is TGCGCCAGCAGCTTGGCCGAAGTTTCGGTCACTACCGGGGAGCTGTTTTTT. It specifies CASSLAEVSVTTGELFF.

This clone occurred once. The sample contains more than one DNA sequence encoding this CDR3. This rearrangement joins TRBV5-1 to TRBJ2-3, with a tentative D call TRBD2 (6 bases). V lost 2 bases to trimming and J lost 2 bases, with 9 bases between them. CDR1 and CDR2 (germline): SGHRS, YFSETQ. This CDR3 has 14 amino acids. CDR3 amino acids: CASSLGGATDTQYF. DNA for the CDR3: TGCGCCAGCAGCTTAGGCGGGGCCACAGATACGCAGTATTTT.

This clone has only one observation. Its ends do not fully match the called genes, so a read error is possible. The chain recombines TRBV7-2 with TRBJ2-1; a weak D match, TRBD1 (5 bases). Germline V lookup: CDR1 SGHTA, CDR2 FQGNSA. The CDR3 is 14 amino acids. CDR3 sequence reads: CASSLRSQGEPKIF. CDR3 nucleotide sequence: TGTGCCAGCAGCTTACGATCCCAGGGTGAGCCCAAGATCTTC.

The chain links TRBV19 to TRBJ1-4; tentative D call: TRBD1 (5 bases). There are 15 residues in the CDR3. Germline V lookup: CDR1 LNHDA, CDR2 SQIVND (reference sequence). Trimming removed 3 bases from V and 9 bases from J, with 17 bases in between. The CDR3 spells CASSIGGELRKKLFF. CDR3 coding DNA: TGTGCCAGTAGTATTGGAGGGGAGTTGAGGAAAAAACTGTTTTTT.

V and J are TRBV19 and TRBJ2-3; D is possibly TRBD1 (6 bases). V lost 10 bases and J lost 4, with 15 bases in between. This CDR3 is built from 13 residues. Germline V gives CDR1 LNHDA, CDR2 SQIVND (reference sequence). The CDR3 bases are TGTGCCACGAAATGGGGGCCGGCAGATACGCAGTATTTT. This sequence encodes CATKWGPADTQYF.

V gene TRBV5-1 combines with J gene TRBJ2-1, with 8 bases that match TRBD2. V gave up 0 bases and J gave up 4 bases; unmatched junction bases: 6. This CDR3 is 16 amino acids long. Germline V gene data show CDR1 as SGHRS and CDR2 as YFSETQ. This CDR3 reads CASSLASASGYNEQFF. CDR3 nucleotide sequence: TGCGCCAGCAGCTTGGCCTCGGCTAGCGGGTACAATGAGCAGTTCTTC.

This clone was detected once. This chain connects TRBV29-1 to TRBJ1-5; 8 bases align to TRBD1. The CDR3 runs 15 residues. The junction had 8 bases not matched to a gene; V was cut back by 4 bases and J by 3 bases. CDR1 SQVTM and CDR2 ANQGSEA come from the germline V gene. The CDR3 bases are TGCAGCGTTGGGCAGGGGGCAGCCTCCAATCAGCCCCAGCATTTT. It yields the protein CSVGQGAASNQPQHF.

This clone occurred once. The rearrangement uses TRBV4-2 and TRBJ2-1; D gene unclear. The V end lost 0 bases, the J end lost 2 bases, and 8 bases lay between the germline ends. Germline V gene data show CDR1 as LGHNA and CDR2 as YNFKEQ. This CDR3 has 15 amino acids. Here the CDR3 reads CASSQDPAAYNEQFF. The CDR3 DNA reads TGTGCCAGCAGCCAAGATCCTGCAGCCTACAATGAGCAGTTCTTC.

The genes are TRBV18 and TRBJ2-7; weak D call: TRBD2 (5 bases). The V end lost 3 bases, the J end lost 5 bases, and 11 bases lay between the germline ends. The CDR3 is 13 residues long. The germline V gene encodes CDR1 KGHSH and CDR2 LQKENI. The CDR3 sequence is CASSPSWRDEQYF. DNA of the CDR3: TGTGCCAGCTCACCCTCTTGGCGGGACGAGCAGTACTTC.

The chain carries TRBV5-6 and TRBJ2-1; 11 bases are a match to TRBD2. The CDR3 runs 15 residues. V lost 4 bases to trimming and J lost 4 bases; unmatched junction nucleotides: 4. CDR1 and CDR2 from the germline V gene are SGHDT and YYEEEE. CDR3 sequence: CASSTGLAEYNEQFF. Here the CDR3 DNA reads TGTGCCAGCAGCACGGGACTAGCGGAATACAATGAGCAGTTCTTC.

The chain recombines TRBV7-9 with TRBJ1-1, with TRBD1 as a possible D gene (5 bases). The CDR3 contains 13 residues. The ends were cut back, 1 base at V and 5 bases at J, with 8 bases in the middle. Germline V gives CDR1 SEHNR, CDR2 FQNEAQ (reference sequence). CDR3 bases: TGTGCCAGCAGCTTAGAGGGGTTAACTGAAGCTTTCTTT. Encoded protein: CASSLEGLTEAFF. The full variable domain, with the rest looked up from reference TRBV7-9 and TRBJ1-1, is DTGVSQNPRHKITKRGQNVTFRCDPISEHNRLYWYRQTLGQGPEFLTYFQNEAQLEKSRLLSDRFSAERPKGSFSTLEIQRTEQGDSAMYLCASSLEGLTEAFFGQGTRLTVV.